The rows below give T cell receptor beta chains drawn from one sample of a study of a mutant IDH1 vaccine in newly diagnosed glioma. This table comes from immunoSEQ multiplex PCR, and its TCRdb copy is limited to in-frame clones, with some not included. The sample records just over 65,000 clones, roughly 84% being singletons. Antigen specificity for these receptors is unknown. The sequenced sample was PBMCs, obtained from a glioma patient whose treatment included an IDH1 peptide vaccine. These receptors were taken from a man aged 18 to 30 with glioma. Each CDR3 is given with its conserved first and last residue. D genes are given only for firm matches.

CDR3,D,V
CASSEYKGVAEKLFF,-,TRBV25-1
CASTPRVSGNTIYF,-,TRBV6-6
CASSLSRLGGYERETQYF,TRBD2,TRBV7-6
CASSPEIIRGHPRVNTEAFF,-,TRBV9
CASSPRYNEQFF,-,TRBV25-1
CASSLEPRQVRDQPQHF,-,TRBV11-2
CASSYSRDIYVETQYF,-,TRBV6-6
CASSLGQGARFYVEAFF,TRBD1,TRBV5-8
CASSPRGNIGEKLFF,-,TRBV11-2
CASSVAITNEKLFF,-,TRBV9
CASSVYQGPGNTIYF,-,TRBV9